This entry describes one T cell receptor beta chain. These data belong to a study of radiation and T cells in renal cell carcinoma. Study in general: Nephrectomy followed 15 Gy stereotactic body radiation by 4 weeks.

Time point here: baseline pretreatment blood. Treatment defined: 15 Gy SBRT to primary tumor, nephrectomy 4 weeks later. Between the trimmed V and J ends, which lost 7 bases and 5 bases, there was a span of 14 bases. CDR1 is LNHDA and CDR2 is SQIVND in the germline V gene (reference sequence). This CDR3 region has 13 residues. The method was immunoSEQ multiplex PCR; TCRdb's version includes in-frame clones alone and lacks a portion of them. The sample consists of approximately 150,000 clones, roughly 90% of them appearing once. The chain employs TRBV19 and TRBJ1-2; the D gene is possibly TRBD1 (6 bases). This TCR was recovered from a woman aged 70-85 years with renal cell carcinoma. Sequenced material: blood, taken from a patient whose treatment included radiotherapy and nephrectomy. The DNA for the CDR3 is TGTGCCAGTATGCGGGACACTCCTTATGGCTACACCTTC. It translates to CASMRDTPYGYTF.